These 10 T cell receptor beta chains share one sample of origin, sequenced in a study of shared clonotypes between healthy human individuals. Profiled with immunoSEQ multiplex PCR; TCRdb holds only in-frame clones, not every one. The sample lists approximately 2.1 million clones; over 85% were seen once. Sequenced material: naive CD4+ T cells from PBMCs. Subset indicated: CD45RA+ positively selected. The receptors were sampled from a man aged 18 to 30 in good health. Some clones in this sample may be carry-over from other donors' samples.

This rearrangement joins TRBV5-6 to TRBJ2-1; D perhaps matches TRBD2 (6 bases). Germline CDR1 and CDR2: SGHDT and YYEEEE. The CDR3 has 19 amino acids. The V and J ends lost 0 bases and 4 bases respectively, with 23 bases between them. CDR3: CASSLANPSWRERYNEQFF. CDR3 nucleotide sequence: TGTGCCAGCAGCTTGGCCAACCCCAGTTGGCGGGAACGGTACAATGAGCAGTTCTTC.

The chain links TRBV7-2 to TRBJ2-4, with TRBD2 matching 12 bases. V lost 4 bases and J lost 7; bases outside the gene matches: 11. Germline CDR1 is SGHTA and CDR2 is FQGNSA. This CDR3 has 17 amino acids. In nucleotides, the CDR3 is TGTGCCAGCAGCTCGAGAGGACTAGCGGGATCTCCCAACATTCAGTACTTC. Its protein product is CASSSRGLAGSPNIQYF. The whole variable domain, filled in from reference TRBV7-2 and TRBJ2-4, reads GAGVSQSPSNKVTEKGKDVELRCDPISGHTALYWYRQSLGQGLEFLIYFQGNSAPDKSGLPSDRFSAERTGGSVSTLTIQRTQQEDSAVYLCASSSRGLAGSPNIQYFGAGTRLSVL.

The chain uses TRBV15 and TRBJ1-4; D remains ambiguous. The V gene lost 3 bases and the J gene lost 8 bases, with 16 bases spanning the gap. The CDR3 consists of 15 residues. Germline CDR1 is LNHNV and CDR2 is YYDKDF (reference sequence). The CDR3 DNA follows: TGTGCCACCAGCAGCCTTCTTGGGGTTCAGGAAAAACTGTTTTTT. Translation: CATSSLLGVQEKLFF.

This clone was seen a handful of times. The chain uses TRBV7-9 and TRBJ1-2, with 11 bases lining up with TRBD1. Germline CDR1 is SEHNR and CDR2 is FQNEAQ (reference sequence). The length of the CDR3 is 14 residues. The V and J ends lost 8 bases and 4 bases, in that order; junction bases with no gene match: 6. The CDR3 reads CASGPGQGVYGYTF. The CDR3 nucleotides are TGTGCCAGCGGTCCGGGACAGGGGGTCTATGGCTACACCTTC.

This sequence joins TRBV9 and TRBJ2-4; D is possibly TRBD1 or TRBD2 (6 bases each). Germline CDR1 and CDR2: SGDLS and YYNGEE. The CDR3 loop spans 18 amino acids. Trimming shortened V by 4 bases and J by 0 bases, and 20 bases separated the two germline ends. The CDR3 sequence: CASSPTGASTLAKNIQYF. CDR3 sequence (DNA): TGTGCCAGCAGCCCGACGGGGGCAAGCACGCTAGCCAAAAACATTCAGTACTTC.

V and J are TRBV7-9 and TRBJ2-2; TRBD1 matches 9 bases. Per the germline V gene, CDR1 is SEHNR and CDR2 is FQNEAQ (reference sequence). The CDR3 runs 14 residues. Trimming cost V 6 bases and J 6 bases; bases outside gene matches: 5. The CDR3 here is CASSWTGVAGELFF. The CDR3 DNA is TGTGCCAGCAGTTGGACAGGGGTGGCCGGGGAGCTGTTTTTT.

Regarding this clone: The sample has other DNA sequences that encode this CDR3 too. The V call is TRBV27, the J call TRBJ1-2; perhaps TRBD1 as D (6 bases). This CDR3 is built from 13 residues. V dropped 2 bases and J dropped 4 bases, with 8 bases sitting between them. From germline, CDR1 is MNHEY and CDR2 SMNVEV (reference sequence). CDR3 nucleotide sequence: TGTGCCAGCAGTTTAAGGGGGGGCTATGGCTACACCTTC. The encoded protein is CASSLRGGYGYTF.

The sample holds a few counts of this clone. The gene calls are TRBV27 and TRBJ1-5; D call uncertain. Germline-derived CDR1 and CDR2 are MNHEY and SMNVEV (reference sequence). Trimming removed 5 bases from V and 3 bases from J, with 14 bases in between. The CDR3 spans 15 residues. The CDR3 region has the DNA TGTGCCAGCAGTCCCGCAGGATTCCACAATCAGCCCCAGCATTTT. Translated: CASSPAGFHNQPQHF.

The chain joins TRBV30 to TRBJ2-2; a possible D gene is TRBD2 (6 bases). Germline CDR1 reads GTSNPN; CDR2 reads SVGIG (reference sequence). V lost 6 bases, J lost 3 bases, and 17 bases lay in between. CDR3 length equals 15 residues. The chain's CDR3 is CACPPGGRDTGELFF. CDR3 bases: TGTGCCTGCCCCCCCGGGGGTCGGGACACCGGGGAGCTGTTTTTT. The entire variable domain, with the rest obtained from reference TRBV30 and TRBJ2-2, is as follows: SQTIHQWPATLVQPVGSPLSLECTVEGTSNPNLYWYRQAAGRGLQLLFYSVGIGQISSEVPQNLSASRPQDRQFILSSKKLLLSDSGFYLCACPPGGRDTGELFFGEGSRLTVL.

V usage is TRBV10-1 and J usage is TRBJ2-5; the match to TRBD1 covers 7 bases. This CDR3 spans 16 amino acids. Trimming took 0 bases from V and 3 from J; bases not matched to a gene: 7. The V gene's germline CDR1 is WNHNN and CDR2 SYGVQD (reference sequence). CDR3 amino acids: CASSESLARGKETQYF. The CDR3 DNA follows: TGCGCCAGCAGTGAGTCTTTGGCCAGGGGGAAAGAGACCCAGTACTTC.